This T cell receptor beta chain comes out of a study of T cells after posttransplantation cyclophosphamide (dated by TCRdb to 2016 to 2017). In the study overall: Using TRB sequencing, the study followed how the T cell repertoire reconstituted after myeloablative bone marrow transplantation in which posttransplantation cyclophosphamide served as GVHD prophylaxis. TRA and TRB clonality were tightly correlated in several samples, so subsequent TCR analyses focused on TRB only. Antigen receptor sequencing covered samples from roughly 40 PTCy-treated patients and about 17 of their related bone marrow donors. In 3 patients, up to roughly 3 additional blood samples taken between 2 and 5.2 years after transplant also underwent TRB sequencing, as did pretransplant blood from several patients. Public TRB sequences were searched against a database of over 3,000 sequences associated with responses to pathogens, tumor antigens, self-antigens and alloantigens. Blood from all 35 or so PTCy patients who had 1-year posttransplant specimens underwent TRB sequencing. General findings and caveats noted by the study authors: Donor-recipient similarity was low at 1-2 months but increased during the first year, and donor CD8+ memory clones often dominated later blood repertoires. The TRB repertoires of T cells infiltrating skin or GI tract showed only limited overlap with the TRB repertoires of T cells in blood. Across a few dozen patients, TRB clonality was highly associated with recipient CMV seropositivity and CMV reactivation, and diversity in PTCy patients was similar to diversity in CNI/methotrexate controls.

The control cohort was about 11 patients given myeloablative marrow transplants with methotrexate plus a calcineurin inhibitor, sampled 1 year after transplant. Mononuclear cells from peripheral blood and bone marrow were separated by Ficoll-Hypaque density centrifugation and then cryopreserved. The junction carries 10 bases between V and J, which are trimmed by 3 bases and 8 bases respectively. CDR1 SEHNR and CDR2 FQNEAQ were looked up in the germline V gene (reference sequence). CDR3 length: 12 amino acids, cysteine to phenylalanine. The CDR3 DNA has 36 bases and is translated from base 1. Note on this clone: No cognate antigen has been identified for it. No clone much larger than this one lies a single base away; base qualities are absent.

Genomic DNA was used for TRB sequencing, which was performed with the immunoSEQ assay at survey resolution or with the hsTCRB kit. Per the authors' processing: Initial read processing used immunoSEQ software, and repertoire analyses used the LymphoSeq R package. Clonality was computed as 1 minus normalized Shannon entropy, and a Gini coefficient was also calculated for each TRB dataset. Phenotypes of unsorted samples were inferred by mapping TRB sequences from sorted subsets of the recipient or donor onto the same recipient's unsorted samples. In TCRdb, the immuneACCESS table is reduced to in-frame sequences with V and J assigned. These tables do not hold every clone; where another copy was compared, an unresolved V gene accounts for under half, and the others remain unexplained. For V, J and clone size, that table is used; D and trimming come from the DNA. The sample table shows approximately 16,000 clones, and almost 85% are seen once. The ten largest clones represent about 5% of the sample.

The chain links TRBV7-9 with TRBJ1-2; too little of a D gene remains to name it. Here the sequenced sample was PBMCs, taken approximately 370 days after allogeneic stem cell transplant with calcineurin inhibitor and methotrexate. The origin of this receptor is a male patient younger than 30 who received an allogeneic stem cell transplant from a related donor, was CMV-positive, and had no GVHD. After a transplant, some T cells may have been passed on by the graft donor. Here is the DNA: TGTGCCAGCAGCTTTGAGCGGCTGGGCTACACCTTC. Its protein is CASSFERLGYTF.